This TCR beta chain comes out of a study of cytomegalovirus exposure and HLA in healthy donors. Regarding the study as a whole: Reported results showed that the classifier diagnosed cytomegalovirus status with high specificity and sensitivity. A later analysis showed TCR association rates differing by HLA locus, peaking at DRB1 and lowest at HLA-C.

As for this clone: What it binds is unknown.

Amplification used 60 Vbeta primers and 13 Jbeta primers. Profiled with immunoSEQ multiplex PCR; TCRdb holds only in-frame clones, not every one. This repertoire shows 120,000 to 150,000 clones, over 70% found once; its top ten account for about 6.7%. Germline V gene lookup returns CDR1 MGHRA and CDR2 YSYEKL. V was shortened by 3 bases and J by 11 bases, with 11 bases between the two germline ends. The CDR3 length is 12 residues. The source of this sequence is a woman aged 40 to 55 in good health and CMV-seropositive. Sequenced material: PBMCs. The chain carries TRBV4-1 and TRBJ1-5, with TRBD1 as a possible D gene (5 bases). The chain's CDR3 is CASSQGGESQHF. CDR3 in DNA: TGCGCCAGCAGCCAGGGGGGGGAGTCCCAGCATTTT.